This TCR beta chain is from a study of OX40 agonist ivuxolimab in advanced cancers. V shed 4 bases and J shed 3 bases, with 3 bases lying between them. The CDR3 extends over 11 amino acids. Germline V lookup: CDR1 SEHNR, CDR2 FQNEAQ (reference sequence). The assay was immunoSEQ multiplex PCR, and TCRdb's table has in-frame clones only and misses some. The data show tens of thousands of clones, more than 75% seen once. This specimen was CD4+ or CD8+ T cells sorted from blood, taken in a trial of the OX40 agonist ivuxolimab. J is TRBJ1-2 and V is TRBV7-9; D uncertain. The receptor was isolated from an adult with an advanced solid tumor such as melanoma, head and neck, liver or kidney cancer. The CDR3 loop is CASSSYYGYTF. CDR3 sequence (DNA): TGTGCCAGCAGCTCTTACTATGGCTACACCTTC.